Presented here are 22 T cell receptor beta chains from one specimen sequenced in a study of cytomegalovirus exposure and HLA in healthy donors. This PCR relied on a set of 60 Vbeta primers and 13 Jbeta primers. Profiled with immunoSEQ multiplex PCR; TCRdb holds only in-frame clones, not every one. The sample has about 140,000 clones, roughly 80% seen once; the top ten hold approximately 3%. Specimen: PBMCs. Receptor source: a male donor in good health and CMV-seronegative.

The rearrangement uses TRBV2 and TRBJ1-1, with no clear D. Germline V gene sequence: CDR1 SNHLY, CDR2 FYNNEI. The CDR3 length is 12 residues. Trimming shortened V by 4 bases and J by 3 bases, and 6 bases separated the two germline ends. CDR3 coding DNA: TGTGCCAGCAGTGCACGGTACACTGAAGCTTTCTTT. This sequence encodes CASSARYTEAFF.

In DNA form, the CDR3 reads TGTGCCAGCAGGGGACAGACATTTTTCTATGGCTACACCTTC. It yields the protein CASRGQTFFYGYTF. This rearrangement joins TRBV2 to TRBJ1-2; the match to TRBD1 covers 7 bases. The trim removed 6 bases at V and 4 bases at J, leaving 8 bases unmatched. Germline V gene lookup returns CDR1 SNHLY and CDR2 FYNNEI. This CDR3 is 14 amino acids long.

The rearrangement uses TRBV5-8 and TRBJ2-3, with D maybe TRBD2 (5 bases). Germline V gene data show CDR1 as SGHTS and CDR2 as YDEGEE. V was shortened by 7 bases and J by 2 bases, with 8 bases between the two germline ends. The CDR3 extends over 12 amino acids. The CDR3 protein is CASRGTTDTQYF. The CDR3 region has the DNA TGTGCCAGCCGGGGTACCACAGATACGCAGTATTTT.

CDR3 nucleotides: TGTGCCAGCAGCTTATTGGGGGCCCTATCAGCTTTCTTT. It translates to CASSLLGALSAFF. The chain is built from TRBV5-5 and TRBJ1-1; perhaps TRBD1 as D (6 bases). V lost 2 bases and J lost 10, with 15 bases in between. The CDR3 consists of 13 residues. Germline CDR1 is SGHKS and CDR2 is YYEKEE (reference sequence). Full variable domain (remainder filled in from reference TRBV5-5 and TRBJ1-1): DAGVTQSPTHLIKTRGQQVTLRCSPISGHKSVSWYQQVLGQGPQFIFQYYEKEERGRGNFPDRFSARQFPNYSSELNVNALLLGDSALYLCASSLLGALSAFFGQGTRLTVV.

The gene calls are TRBV9 and TRBJ2-1, with a weak D call TRBD2 (5 bases). This CDR3 is 13 amino acids long. From germline, CDR1 is SGDLS and CDR2 YYNGEE. With 4 bases removed from V and 9 bases from J, the gap between germline ends came to 14 bases. The CDR3, as DNA: TGTGCCAGCAGCAGAGGGAGTGTTATTGAGCAGTTCTTC. Its translation is CASSRGSVIEQFF. The full variable domain, rest sourced from reference TRBV9 and TRBJ2-1, is DSGVTQTPKHLITATGQRVTLRCSPRSGDLSVYWYQQSLDQGLQFLIQYYNGEERAKGNILERFSAQQFPDLHSELNLSSLELGDSALYFCASSRGSVIEQFFGPGTRLTVL.

The V call is TRBV7-8, the J call TRBJ1-2; D is ambiguous. CDR1 SGHVS and CDR2 FQNEAQ come from the germline V gene. The CDR3 sequence is 15 residues long. V was cut by 4 bases and J by 7 bases, with 19 bases left in between. The CDR3 DNA is TGTGCCAGCAGCTCAAGGTGGAGGGAAGTATCTGGCTACACCTTC. This encodes CASSSRWREVSGYTF.

This rearrangement joins TRBV5-1 to TRBJ2-3; D gene ambiguous. CDR3 length: 15 residues. Trimming cost V 4 bases and J 2 bases, with 14 bases left between them. Germline V gene sequence: CDR1 SGHRS, CDR2 YFSETQ. In DNA, the CDR3 is TGCGCCAGCAGCCCCCTAGTGGAGCTCACAGATACGCAGTATTTT. It specifies CASSPLVELTDTQYF.

This chain uses TRBV27 with TRBJ2-7; a possible D gene is TRBD2 (5 bases). Trimming removed 8 bases at V and 6 bases at J, with 23 bases between. Germline-derived CDR1 and CDR2 are MNHEY and SMNVEV (reference sequence). The CDR3 is 15 residues long. The CDR3 protein is CASRPQVTRLREQYF. The CDR3 DNA sequence: TGTGCCAGCCGCCCCCAAGTAACTAGATTGCGCGAGCAGTACTTC.

The rearrangement joins TRBV5-1 to TRBJ2-3; maybe TRBD2 (7 bases). The CDR3 length is 17 residues. The V gene's germline CDR1 is SGHRS and CDR2 YFSETQ. Between the trimmed V and J ends, which lost 0 bases and 4 bases, there was a span of 18 bases. CDR3 region: CASSLGSGGLPPDTQYF. The DNA for the CDR3 is TGCGCCAGCAGCTTGGGTTCCGGGGGGCTTCCGCCAGATACGCAGTATTTT.

The CDR3 sequence is CASSLVSSGAYEQYF. CDR3 in DNA: TGTGCCAGCAGCTTAGTGTCGTCAGGGGCCTACGAGCAGTACTTC. The chain is built from TRBV7-9 and TRBJ2-7, with a possible D match to TRBD1 (6 bases). The CDR3 is 15 residues long. Germline lookup yields CDR1 SEHNR and CDR2 FQNEAQ (reference sequence). Trimming took 1 base from V and 2 from J, leaving 12 bases between them.

The chain carries TRBV9 and TRBJ2-7; 8 bases align to TRBD1. In germline, CDR1 is SGDLS, CDR2 YYNGEE. V shed 4 bases, J shed 2 bases, and the junction held 8 bases outside the gene matches. CDR3 length: 15 amino acids. CDR3 in DNA: TGTGCCAGCAGCCTAGGGACAGGCGCTGCCTACGAGCAGTACTTC. Its protein product is CASSLGTGAAYEQYF.

This clone was detected once. The chain employs TRBV5-1 and TRBJ2-7, with 7 bases lining up with TRBD1. The CDR3 length is 14 residues. The ends lost 4 bases at V and 1 base at J; junction bases unmatched: 5. Germline CDR1 reads SGHRS; CDR2 reads YFSETQ. The CDR3 is CASSEGAVSYEQYF. As DNA, the CDR3 is TGCGCCAGCAGCGAGGGGGCAGTGTCCTACGAGCAGTACTTC.

V and J are TRBV7-2 and TRBJ1-5, with 7 bases lining up with TRBD1. V gave up 4 bases and J gave up 1 base; unmatched junction bases: 4. The CDR3 spans 15 residues. CDR1 and CDR2 from the germline V gene are SGHTA and FQGNSA. The CDR3 DNA reads TGTGCCAGCAGCTCTTACAGGGGAAGCAATCAGCCCCAGCATTTT. Translating gives CASSSYRGSNQPQHF.

This chain uses TRBV4-1 with TRBJ1-1, with a tentative D call TRBD1 (5 bases). This CDR3 comprises 14 residues. V lost 4 bases, J lost 0 bases, and 9 bases lay in between. The germline V gene has CDR1 MGHRA and CDR2 YSYEKL. The CDR3 spells CASSRGALNTEAFF. CDR3 nucleotides: TGCGCCAGCAGCCGCGGGGCCCTGAACACTGAAGCTTTCTTT.

The J gene is TRBJ1-1, the V gene TRBV30; 8 bases are shared with TRBD1. This CDR3 is 14 amino acids long. Germline assignment: CDR1 GTSNPN and CDR2 SVGIG (reference sequence). The junction had 8 bases not matched to a gene; V was cut back by 3 bases and J by 5 bases. Here the CDR3 DNA reads TGTGCCTGGAGCCTTGGACAGGGAAGAACTGAAGCTTTCTTT. Residues: CAWSLGQGRTEAFF.

The chain uses TRBV9 and TRBJ2-1, with 7 bases aligning to TRBD1. The germline CDR1 and CDR2 sequences are SGDLS and YYNGEE. This CDR3 region has 17 residues. V lost 1 base to trimming and J lost 4 bases; unmatched junction nucleotides: 11. CDR3 residues: CASSVRLDRDGYNEQFF. The CDR3 DNA reads as TGTGCCAGCAGCGTACGGCTTGACAGGGATGGTTACAATGAGCAGTTCTTC.

The J gene is TRBJ2-7, the V gene TRBV28; no firm D call. CDR1 and CDR2 from the germline V gene are MDHEN and SYDVKM. CDR3 length: 13 amino acids. With 6 bases removed from V and 4 bases from J, the gap between germline ends came to 13 bases. CDR3: CASSFPQKYEQYF. The CDR3 region has the DNA TGTGCCAGCAGCTTCCCCCAGAAGTACGAGCAGTACTTC. Full variable domain (outside the CDR3, taken from reference TRBV28 and TRBJ2-7): DVKVTQSSRYLVKRTGEKVFLECVQDMDHENMFWYRQDPGLGLRLIYFSYDVKMKEKGDIPEGYSVSREKKERFSLILESASTNQTSMYLCASSFPQKYEQYFGPGTRLTVT.

The gene calls are TRBV28 and TRBJ2-3, with D possibly being TRBD2 (6 bases). The CDR3 is 17 residues long. With 6 bases removed from V and 2 bases from J, the gap between germline ends came to 21 bases. The V gene's germline CDR1 is MDHEN and CDR2 SYDVKM. The CDR3 reads CASRRDGTFVYTDTQYF. The DNA of the CDR3 is TGTGCCAGCAGGCGGGACGGAACCTTTGTATACACAGATACGCAGTATTTT.

The chain carries TRBV7-9 and TRBJ1-1; D may be TRBD1 (5 bases). The CDR3 has 12 residues. Germline values: CDR1 SEHNR, CDR2 FQNEAQ (reference sequence). Trimming stripped 8 bases from V and 4 bases from J, with 11 bases between. DNA of the CDR3: TGTGCCAGCGCTGGAGGGGCCACTGAAGCTTTCTTT. Amino acids: CASAGGATEAFF.

The V gene is TRBV5-1, the J gene TRBJ2-2, with D possibly matching TRBD2 (5 bases). Germline V gives CDR1 SGHRS, CDR2 YFSETQ. Trimming left V 4 bases short and J 2 bases short, with 15 bases between. This CDR3 contains 16 residues. In DNA, the CDR3 is TGCGCCAGCAGCCCCTACGGGAACACAAACACCGGGGAGCTGTTTTTT. This encodes CASSPYGNTNTGELFF. The variable domain in full, with the rest retrieved from reference TRBV5-1 and TRBJ2-2, is KAGVTQTPRYLIKTRGQQVTLSCSPISGHRSVSWYQQTPGQGLQFLFEYFSETQRNKGNFPGRFSGRQFSNSRSEMNVSTLELGDSALYLCASSPYGNTNTGELFFGEGSRLTVL.

The chain links TRBV7-9 to TRBJ1-1; a weak D match, TRBD1 (6 bases). V was pared by 5 bases and J by 13 bases, with 20 bases between. The CDR3 totals 13 residues. Germline V gene sequence: CDR1 SEHNR, CDR2 FQNEAQ (reference sequence). Written as DNA, the CDR3 is TGTGCCAGCAGCCTGAGCCACAGGGCCGTTGTTTTCTTT. Translated, it gives CASSLSHRAVVFF. The whole variable domain, remainder taken from reference TRBV7-9 and TRBJ1-1, is DTGVSQNPRHKITKRGQNVTFRCDPISEHNRLYWYRQTLGQGPEFLTYFQNEAQLEKSRLLSDRFSAERPKGSFSTLEIQRTEQGDSAMYLCASSLSHRAVVFFGQGTRLTVV.

The J gene is TRBJ1-1, the V gene TRBV7-2, with 11 bases aligning to TRBD1. In germline, CDR1 is SGHTA, CDR2 FQGNSA. Trimming took 6 bases from V and 4 from J; bases not matched to a gene: 4. The CDR3 has 14 amino acids. The CDR3 DNA sequence: TGTGCCAGCAGGGAAGGGACAGGGGGCACTGAAGCTTTCTTT. It is translated as CASREGTGGTEAFF. Based on the CDR3 plus reference TRBV7-2 and TRBJ1-1, the full variable domain is GAGVSQSPSNKVTEKGKDVELRCDPISGHTALYWYRQSLGQGLEFLIYFQGNSAPDKSGLPSDRFSAERTGGSVSTLTIQRTQQEDSAVYLCASREGTGGTEAFFGQGTRLTVV.